Shown below are 26 T cell receptor beta chains from a single sample sequenced in a study of blood T cell repertoires in COVID-19. TCRdb's copy holds only in-frame clones and misses some; the assay was immunoSEQ multiplex PCR. The sample has 100,000 or so clones; about 90% are singletons. Material: peripheral blood. The receptors originated from a man between 18 and 35 years old with acute or convalescent COVID-19.

The V and J genes are TRBV25-1 and TRBJ1-1; D gene ambiguous. Germline-derived CDR1 and CDR2 are MGHDK and SYGVNS. The CDR3 contains 14 residues. V shed 2 bases and J shed 1 base, with 8 bases lying between them. The CDR3 nucleotides read TGTGCCAGCAGTGAACCAGGCCGGAACACTGAAGCTTTCTTT. Its protein product is CASSEPGRNTEAFF. The whole variable domain, filled in from reference TRBV25-1 and TRBJ1-1, reads EADIYQTPRYLVIGTGKKITLECSQTMGHDKMYWYQQDPGMELHLIHYSYGVNSTEKGDLSSESTVSRIRTEHFPLTLESARPSHTSQYLCASSEPGRNTEAFFGQGTRLTVV.

The V and J genes are TRBV9 and TRBJ1-2; D unresolved. From germline, CDR1 is SGDLS and CDR2 YYNGEE. The V end was cut by 3 bases, the J end by 2 bases, with 2 bases between. CDR3 length equals 11 residues. CDR3 nucleotide sequence: TGTGCCAGCAGCGCGAACTATGGCTACACCTTC. Amino acids: CASSANYGYTF.

The sample holds one count of this clone. The CDR3 nucleotides are TGTGCCACCAGTGACCCCCGACAGGGTACTAACTATGGCTACACCTTC. As protein: CATSDPRQGTNYGYTF. V and J are TRBV24-1 and TRBJ1-2; 7 nucleotides agree with TRBD1. With 4 bases clipped from V and 0 bases from J, the junction kept 7 bases outside the gene matches. The CDR3 extends over 16 amino acids. Germline-derived CDR1 and CDR2 are KGHDR and SFDVKD.

The chain joins TRBV27 to TRBJ1-5, with a tentative D call TRBD1 (6 bases). Germline V lookup: CDR1 MNHEY, CDR2 SMNVEV (reference sequence). The ends were cut back, 7 bases at V and 6 bases at J, with 16 bases in the middle. The CDR3 consists of 14 residues. This chain's CDR3 is CASTPTGRAQPQHF. CDR3 sequence (DNA): TGTGCCAGCACCCCTACAGGGCGTGCTCAGCCCCAGCATTTT.

The CDR3 DNA is TGTGCCAGCAGCGTCTCAGGCGTACTAGCGGGGGGGCAGCATACGCAGTATTTT. As protein: CASSVSGVLAGGQHTQYF. The chain couples TRBV9 to TRBJ2-3, with 13 bases that match TRBD2. The germline V gene has CDR1 SGDLS and CDR2 YYNGEE. J gave up 7 bases and V 2 bases, and 13 bases lay outside the gene matches. The CDR3 contains 18 residues.

This clone was seen once. The rearrangement uses TRBV7-2 and TRBJ2-4, with TRBD2 as a possible D gene (6 bases). Trimming pared 3 bases from V and 4 bases from J, leaving 7 bases between. The CDR3 has 13 residues. The germline CDR1 and CDR2 sequences are SGHTA and FQGNSA. The CDR3 DNA reads as TGTGCCAGCAGCTTCGCGGGGAAAAACATTCAGTACTTC. It translates to CASSFAGKNIQYF.

The chain combines TRBV29-1 with TRBJ1-2; 7 bases line up with TRBD1. The germline V gene encodes CDR1 SQVTM and CDR2 ANQGSEA. CDR3 size: 14 residues. V dropped 4 bases and J dropped 2; count of bases not matched to a gene: 7. Here the CDR3 reads CSVASTGLNYGYTF. In nucleotides, the CDR3 is TGCAGCGTTGCCTCGACAGGGTTGAACTATGGCTACACCTTC.

The count of this clone is one. This chain links TRBV2 with TRBJ2-2, with D perhaps matching TRBD2 (7 bases). V was trimmed by 2 bases and J by 4 bases, leaving 11 bases between them. Germline V gene lookup returns CDR1 SNHLY and CDR2 FYNNEI. The CDR3 consists of 15 residues. In nucleotides, the CDR3 is TGTGCCAGCAGTGAATCGAGGGGGGGCACCGGGGAGCTGTTTTTT. Protein: CASSESRGGTGELFF.

This chain links TRBV25-1 with TRBJ2-5, with 10 nucleotides matching TRBD1. The V and J ends lost 7 bases and 6 bases, in that order; junction bases with no gene match: 8. This CDR3 contains 14 residues. The germline V gene encodes CDR1 MGHDK and CDR2 SYGVNS. Here the CDR3 reads CASKVTGGIQTQYF. CDR3 sequence (DNA): TGTGCCAGCAAAGTGACAGGGGGCATCCAGACCCAGTACTTC.

V and J are TRBV27 and TRBJ1-1, with 9 bases that match TRBD1. The CDR3 covers 15 residues. J lost 5 bases, V lost 5 bases, and 9 bases had no gene match. Germline CDR1 and CDR2: MNHEY and SMNVEV (reference sequence). The CDR3 nucleotides are TGTGCCAGCAGTGGGACAGGGATGTCTCTGACTGAAGCTTTCTTT. It translates to CASSGTGMSLTEAFF.

This sequence joins TRBV19 and TRBJ2-5, with D tentatively TRBD2 (6 bases). V lost 0 bases to trimming and J lost 9 bases, with 17 bases between them. Germline-derived CDR1 and CDR2 are LNHDA and SQIVND (reference sequence). The length of the CDR3 is 15 residues. This chain's CDR3 is CASSIDAGLPAPQYF. The CDR3 DNA follows: TGTGCCAGTAGTATAGATGCGGGACTGCCGGCCCCCCAGTACTTC.

The V gene is TRBV3-1 (or the pseudogene TRBV3-2), the J gene TRBJ2-3, with 7 positions matching TRBD2. Germline V gene lookup returns CDR1 LGHDT and CDR2 YNNKEL (reference sequence). The CDR3 sequence is 18 residues long. Trimming at V came to 2 bases and at J to 0 bases, leaving 11 bases not matched to a gene. As DNA, the CDR3 is TGTGCCAGCAGCCAACATGGCGCTAGCGGAGGCAGCACAGATACGCAGTATTTT. Protein: CASSQHGASGGSTDTQYF.

CDR3 residues: CASSPAGNTEAFF. The CDR3 DNA sequence: TGTGCCAGCAGTCCTGCTGGCAACACTGAAGCTTTCTTT. The genes are TRBV27 and TRBJ1-1; D not certain. This CDR3 region has 13 residues. Germline values: CDR1 MNHEY, CDR2 SMNVEV (reference sequence). V was trimmed by 5 bases and J by 2 bases, leaving 9 bases between them.

The CDR3 spells CASSVETGTGDKGYTF. The CDR3 DNA reads TGTGCCAGCAGCGTTGAAACCGGGACAGGGGATAAAGGCTACACCTTC. The J gene is TRBJ1-2, the V gene TRBV9; 10 bases are a match to TRBD1. CDR1 is SGDLS, CDR2 YYNGEE, per germline. The CDR3 loop spans 16 amino acids. V trimming: 2 bases; J trimming: 8 bases; junction bases outside the gene matches: 12.

This clone has just one count. The J gene is TRBJ1-2, the V gene TRBV6-5, with TRBD1 as a possible D gene (6 bases). Germline CDR1 and CDR2: MNHEY and SVGAGI. V was pared by 6 bases and J by 3 bases, with 14 bases between. The CDR3 spans 14 residues. This CDR3 reads CASRRGNVDYGYTF. In DNA, the CDR3 is TGTGCCAGCAGGAGGGGGAACGTGGACTATGGCTACACCTTC.

The rearrangement joins TRBV25-1 to TRBJ1-2; 8 bases are shared with TRBD1. V shed 0 bases, J shed 9 bases, and the junction held 6 bases outside the gene matches. CDR1 is MGHDK, CDR2 SYGVNS, per germline. The CDR3 has 14 amino acids. CDR3 sequence: CASSEYQQGGRYTF. DNA for the CDR3: TGTGCCAGCAGTGAATATCAACAGGGGGGACGCTACACCTTC.

The genes are TRBV5-1 and TRBJ2-7; maybe TRBD2 (6 bases). This CDR3 is built from 12 residues. V was cut by 4 bases and J by 5 bases, with 10 bases left in between. CDR1 is SGHRS and CDR2 is YFSETQ in the germline V gene. CDR3 loop: CASSAEGDEQYF. CDR3 nucleotides: TGCGCCAGCAGCGCGGAGGGCGACGAGCAGTACTTC.

The chain uses TRBV4-1 and TRBJ2-5; 7 positions agree with TRBD1. In germline, CDR1 is MGHRA, CDR2 YSYEKL. The CDR3 contains 15 residues. The V and J ends lost 3 bases and 3 bases, in that order; junction bases with no gene match: 7. CDR3 in DNA: TGCGCCAGCAGCCACACGATACAGGGGAAAGAGACCCAGTACTTC. This gives the protein CASSHTIQGKETQYF.

The chain uses TRBV5-4 and TRBJ1-2; possibly TRBD1 for D (6 bases). Trimming pared 5 bases from V and 5 bases from J, leaving 16 bases between. There are 14 residues in the CDR3. Per germline, CDR1 SGHNT and CDR2 YYREEE (reference sequence). CDR3 sequence reads: CASRSGGGNYGYTF. CDR3 in DNA: TGTGCCAGCAGGTCGGGGGGCGGAAATTATGGCTACACCTTC.

This rearrangement joins TRBV6-6 to TRBJ1-5; D uncertain. Germline lookup yields CDR1 MNHNY and CDR2 SVGAGI (reference sequence). CDR3 length: 14 amino acids. V was clipped by 10 bases and J by 0 bases, with 13 bases between them. The CDR3 loop is CATQRAVSNQPQHF. The CDR3 DNA is TGTGCCACCCAACGCGCGGTTAGCAATCAGCCCCAGCATTTT.

The rearrangement links TRBV5-6 to TRBJ1-1; 8 nucleotides agree with TRBD1. The CDR3 covers 16 residues. CDR1 SGHDT and CDR2 YYEEEE come from the germline V gene. J was trimmed by 0 bases and V by 1 base; bases with no gene match: 5. The CDR3 spells CASSLRQGILNTEAFF. For the CDR3, the DNA is TGTGCCAGCAGCTTGCGACAGGGGATTCTGAACACTGAAGCTTTCTTT.

This clone occurred once. The chain recombines TRBV9 with TRBJ2-3; 10 bases are shared with TRBD2. The ends lost 3 bases at V and 2 bases at J; junction bases unmatched: 6. Per the germline V gene, CDR1 is SGDLS and CDR2 is YYNGEE. CDR3 size: 16 residues. The DNA for the CDR3 is TGTGCCAGCAGCGCAGGGAGCGGGGGGGACACAGATACGCAGTATTTT. Protein product: CASSAGSGGDTDTQYF.

CDR3 residues: CASSLRQGTYNEQFF. The CDR3 DNA sequence: TGCGCCAGCAGCCTACGACAGGGCACCTACAATGAGCAGTTCTTC. This sequence joins TRBV5-1 and TRBJ2-1; 7 bases map to TRBD1. V gave up 4 bases and J gave up 2 bases; unmatched junction bases: 6. This CDR3 spans 15 amino acids. CDR1 and CDR2 (germline): SGHRS, YFSETQ.

This clone was seen once. The chain uses TRBV5-1 and TRBJ1-2; D is ambiguous. Between the trimmed V and J ends, which lost 0 bases and 7 bases, there was a span of 10 bases. The CDR3 covers 13 residues. Germline assignment: CDR1 SGHRS and CDR2 YFSETQ. The CDR3 region is CASSLGGNRGYTF. CDR3 nucleotides: TGCGCCAGCAGCTTGGGAGGGAATCGTGGCTACACCTTC.

V is TRBV19 and J is TRBJ1-1, with TRBD1 matching over 8 bases. J lost 1 base, V lost 6 bases, and 1 base had no gene match. Germline V gives CDR1 LNHDA, CDR2 SQIVND (reference sequence). The CDR3 is made up of 13 amino acids. The CDR3 region is CASRDRGNTEAFF. DNA of the CDR3: TGTGCCAGTAGAGACAGGGGGAACACTGAAGCTTTCTTT.

The rearrangement uses TRBV6-5 and TRBJ1-2, with no clear D. V dropped 5 bases and J dropped 5 bases, with 18 bases sitting between them. The CDR3 extends over 15 amino acids. The V gene's germline CDR1 is MNHEY and CDR2 SVGAGI. For the CDR3, the DNA is TGTGCCAGCAGTACGGGGAAACCTGGGCAGTATGGCTACACCTTC. It specifies CASSTGKPGQYGYTF.